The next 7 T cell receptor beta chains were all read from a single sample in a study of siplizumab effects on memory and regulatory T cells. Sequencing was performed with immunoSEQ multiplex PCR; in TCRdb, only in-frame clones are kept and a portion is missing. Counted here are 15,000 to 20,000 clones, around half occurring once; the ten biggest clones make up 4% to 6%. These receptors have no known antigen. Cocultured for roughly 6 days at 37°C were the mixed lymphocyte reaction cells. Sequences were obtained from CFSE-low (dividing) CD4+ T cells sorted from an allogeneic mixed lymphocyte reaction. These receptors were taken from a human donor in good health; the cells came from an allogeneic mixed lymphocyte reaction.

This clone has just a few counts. CDR3 amino acids: CAISETLSTDTQYF. The CDR3 nucleotides read TGTGCCATCAGTGAAACCCTGAGCACAGATACGCAGTATTTT. The genes are TRBV10-3 and TRBJ2-3; no definite D call. Trimming took 3 bases from V and 0 from J, leaving 7 bases between them. Germline V gives CDR1 ENHRY, CDR2 SYGVKD. The CDR3 has 14 residues.

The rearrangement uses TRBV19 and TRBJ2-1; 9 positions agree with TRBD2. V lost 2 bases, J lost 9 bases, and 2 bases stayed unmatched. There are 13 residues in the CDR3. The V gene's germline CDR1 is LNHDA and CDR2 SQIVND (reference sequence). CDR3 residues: CASSIRREGEQFF. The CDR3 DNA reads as TGTGCCAGTAGTATAAGGCGGGAGGGTGAGCAGTTCTTC.

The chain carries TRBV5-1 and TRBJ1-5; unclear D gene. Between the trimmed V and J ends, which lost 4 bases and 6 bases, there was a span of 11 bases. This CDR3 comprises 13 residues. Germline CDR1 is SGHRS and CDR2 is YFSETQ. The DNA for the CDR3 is TGCGCCAGCAGCCCCGGACCAGGTCAGCCCCAGCATTTT. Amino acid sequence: CASSPGPGQPQHF.

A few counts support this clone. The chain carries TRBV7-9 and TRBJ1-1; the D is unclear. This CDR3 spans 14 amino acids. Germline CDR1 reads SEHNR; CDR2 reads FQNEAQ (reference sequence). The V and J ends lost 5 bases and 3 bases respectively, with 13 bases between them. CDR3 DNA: TGTGCCAGCAGCCGGGAGTCGGGGTACACTGAAGCTTTCTTT. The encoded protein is CASSRESGYTEAFF. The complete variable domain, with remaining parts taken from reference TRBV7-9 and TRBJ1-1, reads DTGVSQNPRHKITKRGQNVTFRCDPISEHNRLYWYRQTLGQGPEFLTYFQNEAQLEKSRLLSDRFSAERPKGSFSTLEIQRTEQGDSAMYLCASSRESGYTEAFFGQGTRLTVV.

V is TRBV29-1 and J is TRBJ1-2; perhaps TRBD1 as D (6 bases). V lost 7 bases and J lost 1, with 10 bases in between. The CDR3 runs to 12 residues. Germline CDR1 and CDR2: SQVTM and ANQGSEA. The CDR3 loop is CSGGQINYGYTF. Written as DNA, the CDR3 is TGCAGCGGCGGACAGATTAACTATGGCTACACCTTC.

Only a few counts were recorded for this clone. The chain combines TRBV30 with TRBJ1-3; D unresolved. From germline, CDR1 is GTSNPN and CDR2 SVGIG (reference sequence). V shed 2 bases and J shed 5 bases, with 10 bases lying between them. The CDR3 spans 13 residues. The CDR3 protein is CAWSIPARNTIYF. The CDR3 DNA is TGTGCCTGGAGTATCCCCGCCCGAAACACCATATATTTT.

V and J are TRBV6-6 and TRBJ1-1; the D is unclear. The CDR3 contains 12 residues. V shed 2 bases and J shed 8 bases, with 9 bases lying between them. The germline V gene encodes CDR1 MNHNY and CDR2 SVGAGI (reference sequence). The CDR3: CASSYLSGEAFF. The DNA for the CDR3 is TGTGCCAGCAGTTACCTGTCGGGGGAAGCTTTCTTT.